The sequence of this TCR beta chain was determined in a study of human T cells and chemical hapten exposure. The study's findings and limits: Expanded TCRs were compared with controls, and the expanded TCRs formed significantly more large CDR3 similarity clusters.

TCRdb reprocessed the RACE reads via MiXCR and lists one record per CDR3 protein. Of tens of thousands of distinct CDR3 sequences listed, about 15% are singletons. This sample's time point: pre-sensitization, week 0. The treatment denotes: therapeutic diphenylcyclopropenone sensitization with weekly scalp DPC. V lost 3 bases, J lost 8 bases, and 4 bases stayed unmatched. Looked up from germline, CDR1 is KGHSH and CDR2 is LQKENI. The CDR3 loop spans 14 amino acids. About this clonotype: Antigen specificity is unknown. Being one base from a much bigger clone, this may be a read error.

This receptor was obtained from a woman between 45 and 65 years old with alopecia areata. Some clones in this sample may be carry-over from other donors' samples. The specimen was whole blood, collected in connection with sensitization to the hapten diphenylcyclopropenone (DPC). The rearrangement links TRBV18 to TRBJ1-6; 7 nucleotides match TRBD1. This CDR3 reads CASSPDRKHSPLHF. The CDR3 DNA is TGTGCCAGCTCACCGGACAGGAAACATTCACCCCTCCACTTT.